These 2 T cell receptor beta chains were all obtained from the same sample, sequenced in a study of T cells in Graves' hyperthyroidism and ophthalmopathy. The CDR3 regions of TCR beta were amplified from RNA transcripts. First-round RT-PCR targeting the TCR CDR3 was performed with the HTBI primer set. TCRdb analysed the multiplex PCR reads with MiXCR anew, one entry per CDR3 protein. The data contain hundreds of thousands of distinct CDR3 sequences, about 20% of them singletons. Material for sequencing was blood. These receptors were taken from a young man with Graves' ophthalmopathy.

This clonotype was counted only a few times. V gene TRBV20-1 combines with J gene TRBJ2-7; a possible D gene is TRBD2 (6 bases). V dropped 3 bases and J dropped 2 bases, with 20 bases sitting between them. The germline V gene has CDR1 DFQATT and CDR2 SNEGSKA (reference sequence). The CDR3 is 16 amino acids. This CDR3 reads CSARTLAFKGTYEQYF. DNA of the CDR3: TGCAGTGCTAGGACTCTAGCGTTCAAGGGCACCTACGAGCAGTACTTC.

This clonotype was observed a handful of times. CDR3 residues: CSARDLSSGNYEQYF. The CDR3 coding sequence is TGCAGTGCTAGAGATCTGTCTAGCGGGAACTACGAGCAGTACTTC. The J gene is TRBJ2-7, the V gene TRBV20-1; 9 bases agree with TRBD2. V was pared by 0 bases and J by 3 bases, with 6 bases of the junction left unmatched. This CDR3 contains 15 residues. Germline loops: CDR1 DFQATT, CDR2 SNEGSKA (reference sequence).